Below are 5 T cell receptor beta chains sequenced from a single sample in a study of cytomegalovirus exposure and HLA in healthy donors. Use of 60 Vbeta and 13 Jbeta primers characterized the PCR. TCRdb's copy holds only in-frame clones and misses some; the assay was immunoSEQ multiplex PCR. The data contain tens of thousands of clones, around four fifths of them seen just once; the ten biggest clones take up roughly a tenth. The sequenced sample was PBMCs. These receptors were collected from a man aged 25-45 years in good health and CMV-seropositive.

This clone was observed once. The CDR3 DNA reads as TGTGCCAGCAGCCAAGATCGGGGGGGGGCTAACTATGGCTACACCTTC. Its protein product is CASSQDRGGANYGYTF. The V gene is TRBV14, the J gene TRBJ1-2; D perhaps matches TRBD1 (5 bases). Trimming removed 0 bases from V and 0 bases from J, with 11 bases in between. The CDR3 spans 16 residues. Germline CDR1 is SGHDN and CDR2 is FVKESK.

The rearrangement links TRBV12-5 to TRBJ2-5; D might be TRBD1 (5 bases). Germline V gives CDR1 LGHNT, CDR2 FRNRAP. V was trimmed by 6 bases and J by 1 base, leaving 9 bases between them. The CDR3 is 13 amino acids. CDR3 protein: CASGLGLQETQYF. CDR3 sequence (DNA): TGTGCTAGTGGGCTGGGGCTCCAAGAGACCCAGTACTTC.

The V gene is TRBV21-1, the J gene TRBJ2-3; the D call of TRBD1 is as the table states it, not checked on the DNA. TRBV21-1 is a documented pseudogene. The CDR3 runs 18 residues. The DNA for the CDR3 is TGTGCCAGCAGCAAACCCCGGACAGGGTTCAGTGAGTCAGATACGCAGTATTTT. Protein sequence: CASSKPRTGFSESDTQYF.

This clone was detected only once. The chain is built from TRBV7-8 and TRBJ1-2; possible D gene TRBD1, 6 bases. Trimming took off 5 bases at V and 2 bases at J, with 12 bases between the two ends. The length of the CDR3 is 14 residues. Germline CDR1 and CDR2: SGHVS and FQNEAQ. CDR3 nucleotide sequence: TGTGCCAGCAGCCGTCGACAGGAAAACTATGGCTACACCTTC. Translation gives CASSRRQENYGYTF.

Only one count was recorded for this clone. The rearrangement links TRBV7-3 to TRBJ2-2, with 12 bases aligning to TRBD2. Germline trimming cut 4 bases from V and 1 base from J; bases unmatched to any gene: 4. The germline V gene has CDR1 SGHTA and CDR2 FQGTGA. The CDR3 totals 17 residues. The CDR3 sequence: CASSSRTSGVNTGELFF. The CDR3 coding sequence is TGTGCCAGCAGCTCAAGGACTAGCGGGGTGAACACCGGGGAGCTGTTTTTT.